The entry below gives a single T cell receptor (beta chain) sequence along with its context. V shed 4 bases, J shed 5 bases, and the junction held 6 bases outside the gene matches. Germline V lookup: CDR1 SGHRS, CDR2 YFSETQ. The CDR3 spans 14 residues. The data were produced by immunoSEQ multiplex PCR, yet TCRdb's version contains in-frame clones alone and is incomplete. The sample records about 300,000 clones, about nine tenths being singletons. The data are from a study of blood T cell repertoires in COVID-19. Specimen: peripheral blood. The chain couples TRBV5-1 to TRBJ1-2; 9 nucleotides line up with TRBD1. The receptor was derived from a woman in her 30s who had recovered from COVID-19. This CDR3 reads CASSSGTGSYGYTF. CDR3 bases: TGCGCCAGCAGCAGCGGGACAGGGAGTTATGGCTACACCTTC.